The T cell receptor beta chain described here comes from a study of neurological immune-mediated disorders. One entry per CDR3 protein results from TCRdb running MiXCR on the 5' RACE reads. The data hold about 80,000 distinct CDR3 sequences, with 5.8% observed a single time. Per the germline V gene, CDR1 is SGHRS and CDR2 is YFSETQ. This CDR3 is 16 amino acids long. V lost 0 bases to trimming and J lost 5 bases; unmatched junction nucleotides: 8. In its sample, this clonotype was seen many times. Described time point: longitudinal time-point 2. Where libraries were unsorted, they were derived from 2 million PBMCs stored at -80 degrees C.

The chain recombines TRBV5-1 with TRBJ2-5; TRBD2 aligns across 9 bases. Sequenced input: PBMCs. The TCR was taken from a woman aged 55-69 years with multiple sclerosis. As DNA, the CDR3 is TGCGCCAGCAGCTTGGAGGGCGCGGCGGGGGGGGAGACCCAGTACTTC. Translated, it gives CASSLEGAAGGETQYF.